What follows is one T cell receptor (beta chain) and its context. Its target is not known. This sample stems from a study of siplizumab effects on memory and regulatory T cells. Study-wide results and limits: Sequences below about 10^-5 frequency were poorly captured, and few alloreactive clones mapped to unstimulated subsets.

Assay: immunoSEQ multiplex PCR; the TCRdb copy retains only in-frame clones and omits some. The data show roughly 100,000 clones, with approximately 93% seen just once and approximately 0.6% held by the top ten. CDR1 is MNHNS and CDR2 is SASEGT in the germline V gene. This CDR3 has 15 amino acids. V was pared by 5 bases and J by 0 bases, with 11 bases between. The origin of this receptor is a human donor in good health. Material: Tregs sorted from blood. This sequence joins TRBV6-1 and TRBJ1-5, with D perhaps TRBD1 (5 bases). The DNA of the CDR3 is TGTGCCAGCAGTAGATACAGGCTTAGCAATCAGCCCCAGCATTTT. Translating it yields CASSRYRLSNQPQHF.